These 6 T cell receptor beta chains came from one sample sequenced in a study of CD8+CD57+ T cells in acquired aplastic anemia. Genomic DNA acted as the template from which TCR beta VDJ combination and CDR3 sequence profiling were carried out. One entry per CDR3 protein, called by TCRdb with MiXCR from the reads. The sample includes some 180,000 distinct CDR3 sequences, 45% to 50% of them seen just once. The specimen was sorted CD4+, CD8+, or CD8+CD57+ T cells (not recorded which) from PBMCs. All receptors come from a human donor in good health.

This clonotype was recorded many times. CDR3 nucleotide sequence: TGTGCCAGCAGCCCTACTAGCGGGAGCCGCACAGATACGCAGTATTTT. It codes for CASSPTSGSRTDTQYF. The chain joins TRBV7-6 to TRBJ2-3; the match to TRBD2 covers 11 bases. The germline V gene has CDR1 SGHVS and CDR2 FNYEAQ. Trimming removed 5 bases from V and 1 base from J; junction bases left unmatched: 5. The CDR3 consists of 16 residues.

This clonotype has a count of ten or more. The chain has TRBV7-9 and TRBJ1-1; D is perhaps TRBD1 (6 bases). V lost 5 bases, J lost 3 bases, and 13 bases lay in between. Germline-derived CDR1 and CDR2 are SEHNR and FQNEAQ (reference sequence). The CDR3 has 14 amino acids. The DNA of the CDR3 is TGTGCCAGCAGCGAAAGTCAGGGGTACACTGAAGCTTTCTTT. Protein sequence: CASSESQGYTEAFF. The variable domain in full, completed from reference TRBV7-9 and TRBJ1-1, reads DTGVSQNPRHKITKRGQNVTFRCDPISEHNRLYWYRQTLGQGPEFLTYFQNEAQLEKSRLLSDRFSAERPKGSFSTLEIQRTEQGDSAMYLCASSESQGYTEAFFGQGTRLTVV.

The chain has TRBV25-1 and TRBJ2-5; D remains ambiguous. Germline CDR1 reads MGHDK; CDR2 reads SYGVNS. The CDR3 spans 13 residues. V lost 4 bases, J lost 5 bases, and 11 bases lay in between. DNA of the CDR3: TGTGCCAGCAGTGCCGACCCTAGGGAGACCCAGTACTTC. It is translated as CASSADPRETQYF.

The chain employs TRBV7-3 and TRBJ2-1, with 8 bases fitting TRBD2. The CDR3 contains 14 residues. The trim removed 4 bases at V and 12 bases at J, leaving 11 bases unmatched. Germline CDR1 reads SGHTA; CDR2 reads FQGTGA. CDR3 sequence: CASSSSGAGGSQFF. The DNA for the CDR3 is TGTGCCAGCAGCTCCAGCGGGGCGGGGGGCTCGCAGTTCTTC.

V gene TRBV20-1 combines with J gene TRBJ2-7; 10 bases fit TRBD1. Germline assignment: CDR1 DFQATT and CDR2 SNEGSKA (reference sequence). The CDR3 has 13 residues. Trimming took 6 bases from V and 3 from J; bases not matched to a gene: 5. In nucleotides, the CDR3 is TGCAGTGCCCAGGGACAGGGGTTCTACGAGCAGTACTTC. It is translated as CSAQGQGFYEQYF.

V gene TRBV18 combines with J gene TRBJ1-2; D uncertain. The CDR3 is 15 residues long. The ends were cut back, 2 bases at V and 2 bases at J, with 12 bases in the middle. Per the germline V gene, CDR1 is KGHSH and CDR2 is LQKENI. This CDR3 is CASSPFGGMNYGYTF. CDR3 DNA: TGTGCCAGCTCACCATTTGGAGGGATGAACTATGGCTACACCTTC.